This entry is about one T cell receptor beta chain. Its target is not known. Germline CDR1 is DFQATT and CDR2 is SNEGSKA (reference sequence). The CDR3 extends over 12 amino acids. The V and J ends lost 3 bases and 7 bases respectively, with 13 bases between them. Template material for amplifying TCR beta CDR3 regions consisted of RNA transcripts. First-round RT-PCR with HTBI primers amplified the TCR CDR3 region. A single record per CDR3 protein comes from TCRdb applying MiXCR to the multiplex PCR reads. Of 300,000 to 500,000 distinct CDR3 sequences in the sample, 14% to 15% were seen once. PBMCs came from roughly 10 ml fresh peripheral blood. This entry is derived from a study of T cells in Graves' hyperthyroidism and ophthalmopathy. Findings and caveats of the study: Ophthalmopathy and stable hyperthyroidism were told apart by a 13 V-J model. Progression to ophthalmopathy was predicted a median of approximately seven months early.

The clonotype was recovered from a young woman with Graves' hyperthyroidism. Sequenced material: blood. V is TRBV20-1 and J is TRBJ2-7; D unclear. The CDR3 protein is CSASPPKGEQYF. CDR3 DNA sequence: TGCAGTGCTAGCCCACCCAAAGGGGAGCAGTACTTC.